These 19 T cell receptor beta chains were all obtained from the same sample, sequenced in a study of blood T cell repertoires in COVID-19. Using immunoSEQ multiplex PCR, the repertoire was profiled, and TCRdb retains in-frame clones only, with some absent. This table has hundreds of thousands of clones, approximately 81% appearing once. The sequencing input was peripheral blood. The source of these receptors is a woman older than 75 with active or convalescent COVID-19.

The chain has TRBV5-1 and TRBJ2-2; a weak D match, TRBD2 (6 bases). V lost 1 base and J lost 6, with 16 bases in between. CDR3 size: 16 residues. The germline V gene has CDR1 SGHRS and CDR2 YFSETQ. The CDR3 reads CASSLMGGRTSGELFF. The DNA for the CDR3 is TGCGCCAGCAGCTTGATGGGGGGACGGACGTCCGGGGAGCTGTTTTTT.

The chain is built from TRBV28 and TRBJ1-2; a weak D match, TRBD1 (6 bases). V shed 6 bases and J shed 5 bases, with 16 bases lying between them. The length of the CDR3 is 14 residues. Germline values: CDR1 MDHEN, CDR2 SYDVKM. This chain's CDR3 is CASRWKQGTYGYTF. In DNA form, the CDR3 reads TGTGCCAGCAGGTGGAAACAGGGTACTTATGGCTACACCTTC.

The V call is TRBV7-9, the J call TRBJ2-1; 7 bases agree with TRBD2. Trimming at V came to 1 base and at J to 4 bases, leaving 4 bases not matched to a gene. There are 15 residues in the CDR3. The V gene's germline CDR1 is SEHNR and CDR2 FQNEAQ (reference sequence). CDR3: CASSLGEGGYNEQFF. The CDR3 coding sequence is TGTGCCAGCAGCTTAGGCGAGGGAGGGTACAATGAGCAGTTCTTC.

CDR3 in DNA: TGCGCCAGCAGCCAATTTCTCGGCGGATATAGCAATCAGCCCCAGCATTTT. This translates into CASSQFLGGYSNQPQHF. J is TRBJ1-5 and V is TRBV4-1; D ambiguous. CDR1 is MGHRA and CDR2 is YSYEKL in the germline V gene. Trimming shortened V by 2 bases and J by 0 bases, and 14 bases separated the two germline ends. The CDR3 has 17 residues.

The V call is TRBV27, the J call TRBJ1-3; D is possibly TRBD1 (5 bases). The length of the CDR3 is 14 residues. CDR1 MNHEY and CDR2 SMNVEV come from the germline V gene (reference sequence). The V and J ends lost 4 bases and 0 bases respectively, with 7 bases between them. For the CDR3, the DNA is TGTGCCAGCAGTTACGGGGGCTCTGGAAACACCATATATTTT. Its translation is CASSYGGSGNTIYF.

CDR3 in amino acids: CASSLSGGLAKNIQYF. For the CDR3, the DNA is TGTGCCAGCAGCTTAAGCGGGGGGTTGGCCAAAAACATTCAGTACTTC. The chain uses TRBV7-3 and TRBJ2-4; 8 bases are a match to TRBD2. This CDR3 contains 16 residues. CDR1 SGHTA and CDR2 FQGTGA come from the germline V gene. The junction had 3 bases not matched to a gene; V was cut back by 1 base and J by 1 base. Variable domain in full (rest from reference TRBV7-3 and TRBJ2-4): GAGVSQTPSNKVTEKGKYVELRCDPISGHTALYWYRQSLGQGPEFLIYFQGTGAADDSGLPNDRFFAVRPEGSVSTLKIQRTERGDSAVYLCASSLSGGLAKNIQYFGAGTRLSVL.

V is TRBV19 and J is TRBJ2-1; D perhaps matches TRBD2 (5 bases). Germline CDR1 reads LNHDA; CDR2 reads SQIVND (reference sequence). The ends were cut back, 3 bases at V and 2 bases at J, with 14 bases in the middle. The CDR3 extends over 16 amino acids. The CDR3 DNA reads TGTGCCAGTAGTATTGAAGGAGCGGTCCCCTACAATGAGCAGTTCTTC. Amino acids: CASSIEGAVPYNEQFF.

The CDR3 loop is CASSYRDRDYGYTF. CDR3 coding DNA: TGTGCCAGCAGTTACCGGGACAGAGACTATGGCTACACCTTC. This sequence joins TRBV6-5 and TRBJ1-2; 7 bases fit TRBD1. Unmatched junction bases numbered 3, after V lost 2 bases and J lost 3 bases. Germline V lookup: CDR1 MNHEY, CDR2 SVGAGI. The CDR3 sequence is 14 residues long.

The J gene is TRBJ2-7, the V gene TRBV12-3 or TRBV12-4; maybe TRBD2 (5 bases). The V and J ends lost 6 bases and 6 bases respectively, with 12 bases between them. The CDR3 contains 12 residues. The CDR3 is CASSREQSEQYF. The CDR3 DNA reads TGTGCCAGCAGCCGGGAACAGTCCGAGCAGTACTTC.

The chain is built from TRBV5-8 and TRBJ1-6; TRBD1 matches at 8 bases. V lost 4 bases, J lost 2 bases, and 2 bases stayed unmatched. The germline V gene has CDR1 SGHTS and CDR2 YDEGEE. This CDR3 is 15 amino acids long. DNA of the CDR3: TGTGCCAGCAGCCTGGGACAGGCCTATAATTCACCCCTCCACTTT. As protein: CASSLGQAYNSPLHF.

The V call is TRBV28, the J call TRBJ2-3; TRBD1 agrees at 7 bases. The ends lost 6 bases at V and 2 bases at J; junction bases unmatched: 5. The length of the CDR3 is 14 residues. Per germline, CDR1 MDHEN and CDR2 SYDVKM. The CDR3 nucleotides read TGTGCCAGCAGGCGGACAGGAATCACAGATACGCAGTATTTT. Amino acid sequence: CASRRTGITDTQYF.

There are a few counts of this clone. The chain is built from TRBV29-1 and TRBJ1-4, with 7 nucleotides matching TRBD1. With 6 bases clipped from V and 7 bases from J, the junction kept 5 bases outside the gene matches. This CDR3 spans 12 amino acids. Germline-derived CDR1 and CDR2 are SQVTM and ANQGSEA. The chain's CDR3 is CSVGTDPEKLFF. The CDR3 DNA sequence: TGCAGCGTCGGGACAGATCCTGAAAAACTGTTTTTT.

CDR3 protein: CATRLAGSYEQYF. The CDR3 bases are TGTGCCACTCGACTAGCGGGATCGTACGAGCAGTACTTC. This sequence joins TRBV27 and TRBJ2-7; 11 bases map to TRBD2. V was pared by 10 bases and J by 4 bases, with 6 bases of the junction left unmatched. The CDR3 runs 13 residues. Germline lookup yields CDR1 MNHEY and CDR2 SMNVEV (reference sequence).

The V and J genes are TRBV7-6 and TRBJ2-3; 12 bases agree with TRBD2. The CDR3 spans 17 residues. The trim removed 1 base at V and 5 bases at J, leaving 7 bases unmatched. Germline assignment: CDR1 SGHVS and CDR2 FNYEAQ. CDR3 sequence: CASSLVGTSGGQDTQYF. The CDR3 bases are TGTGCCAGCAGCTTAGTAGGAACTAGCGGGGGGCAAGATACGCAGTATTTT.

The chain uses TRBV4-2 and TRBJ2-3; 13 nucleotides match TRBD2. This CDR3 has 15 residues. Trimming at V came to 6 bases and at J to 3 bases, leaving 3 bases not matched to a gene. CDR1 is LGHNA and CDR2 is YNFKEQ in the germline V gene. CDR3 protein: CASRLAGGPTDTQYF. CDR3 bases: TGTGCCAGCAGACTAGCGGGGGGGCCTACAGATACGCAGTATTTT.

The rearrangement uses TRBV7-2 and TRBJ1-1; no definite D call. The V and J ends lost 1 base and 0 bases respectively, with 12 bases between them. The germline CDR1 and CDR2 sequences are SGHTA and FQGNSA. The CDR3 runs to 16 residues. The CDR3 loop is CASSLDRQTLNTEAFF. CDR3 DNA sequence: TGTGCCAGCAGCTTAGATCGACAAACTTTGAACACTGAAGCTTTCTTT.

The V gene is TRBV27, the J gene TRBJ1-5; possible D gene TRBD1, 5 bases. Germline V lookup: CDR1 MNHEY, CDR2 SMNVEV (reference sequence). V was clipped by 3 bases and J by 2 bases, with 11 bases between them. The CDR3 is 15 amino acids. The CDR3 sequence: CASSFRGRRNQPQHF. The CDR3 nucleotides read TGTGCCAGCAGTTTCCGGGGGAGGCGCAATCAGCCCCAGCATTTT.

This sequence joins TRBV5-6 and TRBJ1-1; D gene unclear. Trimming shortened V by 2 bases and J by 3 bases, and 14 bases separated the two germline ends. The CDR3 is 15 residues long. Germline assignment: CDR1 SGHDT and CDR2 YYEEEE. The CDR3 region is CASSFRQAAHTEAFF. The CDR3 coding sequence is TGTGCCAGCAGCTTTAGGCAGGCCGCCCACACTGAAGCTTTCTTT.

The chain combines TRBV19 with TRBJ1-1; D is uncertain. V lost 1 base to trimming and J lost 5 bases, with 14 bases between them. Germline V lookup: CDR1 LNHDA, CDR2 SQIVND (reference sequence). There are 15 residues in the CDR3. CDR3 sequence reads: CASSIGSNRRTEAFF. Written as DNA, the CDR3 is TGTGCCAGTAGTATAGGGTCAAATAGGAGAACTGAAGCTTTCTTT.